These T cell receptor beta chains were read from a single sample in a study of T cells in Graves' hyperthyroidism and ophthalmopathy. TCRdb recomputed calls from the multiplex PCR reads with MiXCR, one row per CDR3 protein. This sample carries hundreds of thousands of distinct CDR3 sequences, 14% of them seen once, and the ten largest clones take almost 6%. The sequenced sample consisted of blood. Receptors originate from a woman aged 30 to 39 with Graves' hyperthyroidism that later progressed to Graves' ophthalmopathy. CDR3s include the opening cysteine and the closing phenylalanine or tryptophan. Fields, in order: D gene, CDR3 length, V gene, clone size, J gene, CDR3 DNA, CDR3 protein. D genes are given only for firm matches. Only some rows state a clone size, as once, few, many or a class for expanded clones.

NA	14	TRBV7-2	medium-sized	TRBJ2-7	TGTGCCAGCAGCTCCACCCTCGCGGTTACCGAGCAGTACTTC	CASSSTLAVTEQYF
NA	13	TRBV12-3/TRBV12-4	many	TRBJ1-1	TGTGCCAGCAGCCGGGGAACGAACACTGAAGCTTTCTTT	CASSRGTNTEAFF
NA	13	TRBV2	many	TRBJ2-5	TGTGCCAGCAGTGAAGAGACAAGAGAGACCCAGTACTTC	CASSEETRETQYF
TRBD2	16	TRBV6-2/TRBV6-3	NA	TRBJ2-2	TGTGCCAGCATCTTACGGACTAGCGGGAGTCCCGGGGAGCTGTTTTTT	CASILRTSGSPGELFF
NA	12	TRBV29-1	NA	TRBJ2-7	TGCAGCGCTACTACAGGGTCCTACGAGCAGTACTTC	CSATTGSYEQYF
NA	14	TRBV4-1	many	TRBJ2-7	TGCGCCAGCAGTCAGGCGGACAGAGCCTACGAGCAGTACTTC	CASSQADRAYEQYF
NA	16	TRBV28	many	TRBJ2-3	TGTGCCAGCAGTCCAACCACCTATGGGGCGACAGATACGCAGTATTTT	CASSPTTYGATDTQYF
NA	14	TRBV12-5	NA	TRBJ2-1	TGTGCTAGTGGTTTGGACAGGTACTACAATGAGCAGTTCTTC	CASGLDRYYNEQFF
NA	14	TRBV7-9	once	TRBJ1-5	TGTGCCAGCACCCGCGGGACGGTCGATCAGCCCCAGCATTTT	CASTRGTVDQPQHF
NA	16	TRBV13	many	TRBJ1-5	TGTGCCAGCAGCTTCGGGACCCGTCACCTGGGAGAGCCCCAGCATTTT	CASSFGTRHLGEPQHF
NA	16	TRBV6-9	few	TRBJ1-2	TGTGCCGGCAGTTACCGTGGGGAGGGGGCTAACTATGGCTACACCTTC	CAGSYRGEGANYGYTF
NA	11	TRBV12-3/TRBV12-4	few	TRBJ1-1	TGTGCCAGCAGTTTAGGACCCAGCGGGTTCTTT	CASSLGPSGFF
TRBD1	14	TRBV6-4	many	TRBJ1-1	TGTGCCAGCAGGACCGGACAGGAGAACACTGAAGCTTTCTTT	CASRTGQENTEAFF
TRBD1	14	TRBV7-9	NA	TRBJ2-5	TGTGCCAGCCTCCCCCCAGGGGGCGGCGAGACCCAGTACTTC	CASLPPGGGETQYF
NA	15	TRBV28	many	TRBJ2-3	TGTGCCAGCATCTCACAGGGAGGGGGGTCAGATACGCAGTATTTT	CASISQGGGSDTQYF
TRBD1	16	TRBV28	many	TRBJ1-2	TGTGCCAGTTTACTGGTAGGGACAGGGGCACGGTTAGGCTACACCTTC	CASLLVGTGARLGYTF
NA	14	TRBV11-2	many	TRBJ2-5	TGTGCCAGCAGCCAGAGTGTGGAACGAGAGACCCAGTACTTC	CASSQSVERETQYF
NA	15	TRBV4-2	few	TRBJ2-5	TGTGCCAGCAGCCAGGGCTCCGGGGGAGCGGAGACCCAGTACTTC	CASSQGSGGAETQYF
TRBD2	15	TRBV19	few	TRBJ2-1	TGTGCCAGTACCCCTAGCGGGGCCAATATGGATGAGCAGTTCTTC	CASTPSGANMDEQFF
TRBD1	15	TRBV28	NA	TRBJ1-2	TGTGCCAGCAGTTTTCCACAGGGGGCAAGCTATGGCTACACCTTC	CASSFPQGASYGYTF
TRBD1	18	TRBV15	many	TRBJ1-5	TGTGCCACCAGCAGGGGAACCCACCGGGACAGAGCCAATCAGCCCCAGCATTTT	CATSRGTHRDRANQPQHF
NA	15	TRBV19	NA	TRBJ1-4	TGTGCCAGTAGTTCCGCATCTAGGGGCCCCGAAAAACTGTTTTTT	CASSSASRGPEKLFF
NA	13	TRBV20-1	NA	TRBJ1-5	TGCAGTGCTGGGGGGCGCATCAATCAGCCCCAGCATTTT	CSAGGRINQPQHF
NA	13	TRBV7-2	many	TRBJ2-5	TGTGCCAGCAGCTTAGGGGCCCAGAGGACCCAGTACTTC	CASSLGAQRTQYF
NA	15	TRBV19	NA	TRBJ1-1	TGTGCCAGTAGTTCCGCCCCGGGGTTAGACACTGAAGCTTTCTTT	CASSSAPGLDTEAFF
NA	14	TRBV7-2	many	TRBJ2-7	TGTGCCAGCAGCTTTATGGGGTCGGCTTACGAGCAGTACTTC	CASSFMGSAYEQYF
NA	12	TRBV28	many	TRBJ2-7	TGTGCCAGCACCAGAGGACACTACGAGCAGTACTTC	CASTRGHYEQYF
TRBD1	13	TRBV6-1	few	TRBJ1-1	TGTGCCAGCAGTGTTAGGGACAGGGGGAAAGCTTTCTTT	CASSVRDRGKAFF
TRBD1	13	TRBV19	many	TRBJ1-1	TGTGCCAGTAGTAGACAGGGGAGGGATGAAGCTTTCTTT	CASSRQGRDEAFF
TRBD2	16	TRBV20-1	few	TRBJ2-5	TGCAGTGCTAGAGATTTCTTGGGGCGGGGGGAAGAGACCCAGTACTTC	CSARDFLGRGEETQYF
NA	16	TRBV24-1	NA	TRBJ1-1	TGTGCCACCAGTGATTCCGCGGCTCTGGGAATCACTGAAGCTTTCTTT	CATSDSAALGITEAFF
TRBD1	16	TRBV11-3	NA	TRBJ2-2	TGTGCCAGCAGCATAATGGGGACAGGAGAGAGCGGGGAGCTGTTTTTT	CASSIMGTGESGELFF
NA	16	TRBV4-1	NA	TRBJ2-3	TGCGCCAGCAGCCAAGGACCCCTTGGCGGCACAGATACGCAGTATTTT	CASSQGPLGGTDTQYF
NA	15	TRBV6-1	NA	TRBJ1-1	TGTGCCAGCAGTGAGGGACGGGCGAGCAAGGCTGAAGCTTTCTTT	CASSEGRASKAEAFF
NA	15	TRBV7-8	many	TRBJ1-5	TGTGCCAGCAGCTTATGGGGGGGCGCGAATCAGCCCCAGCATTTT	CASSLWGGANQPQHF
NA	14	TRBV6-2/TRBV6-3	many	TRBJ1-6	TGTGCCAGCAGTCCTCGACAGCTTAATTCACCCCTCCACTTT	CASSPRQLNSPLHF